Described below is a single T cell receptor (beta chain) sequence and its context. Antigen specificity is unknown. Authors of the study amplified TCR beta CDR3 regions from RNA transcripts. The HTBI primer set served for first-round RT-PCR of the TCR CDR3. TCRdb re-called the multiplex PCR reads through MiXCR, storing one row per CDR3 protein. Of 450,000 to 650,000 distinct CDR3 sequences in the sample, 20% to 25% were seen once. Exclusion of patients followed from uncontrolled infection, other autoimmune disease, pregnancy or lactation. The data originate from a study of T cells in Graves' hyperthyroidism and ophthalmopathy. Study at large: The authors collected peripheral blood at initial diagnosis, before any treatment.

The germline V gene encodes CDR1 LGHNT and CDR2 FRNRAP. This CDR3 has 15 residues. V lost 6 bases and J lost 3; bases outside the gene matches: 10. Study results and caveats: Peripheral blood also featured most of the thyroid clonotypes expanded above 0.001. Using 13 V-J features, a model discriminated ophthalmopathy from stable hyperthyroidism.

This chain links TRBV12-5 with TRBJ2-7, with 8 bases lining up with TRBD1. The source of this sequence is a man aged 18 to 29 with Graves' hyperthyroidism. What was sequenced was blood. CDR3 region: CASGDPGQDLYEQYF. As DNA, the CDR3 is TGTGCTAGTGGGGATCCGGGACAGGACCTCTACGAGCAGTACTTC.